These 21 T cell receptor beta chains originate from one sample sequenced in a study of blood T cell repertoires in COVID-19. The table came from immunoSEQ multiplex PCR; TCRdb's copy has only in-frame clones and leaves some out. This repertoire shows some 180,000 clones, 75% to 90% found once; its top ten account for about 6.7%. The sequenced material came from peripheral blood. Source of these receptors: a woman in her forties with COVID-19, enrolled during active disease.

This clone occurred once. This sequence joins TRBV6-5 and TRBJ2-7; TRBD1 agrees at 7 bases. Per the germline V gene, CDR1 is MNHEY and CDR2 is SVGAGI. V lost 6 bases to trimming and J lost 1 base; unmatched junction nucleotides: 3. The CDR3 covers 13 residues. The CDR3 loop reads CASRGDSSYEQYF. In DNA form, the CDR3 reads TGTGCCAGCAGGGGGGACAGTTCCTACGAGCAGTACTTC.

CDR3 bases: TGCGCCAGCAGCCAAAACCGGGACAACACCTATGGCTACACCTTC. It specifies CASSQNRDNTYGYTF. The chain carries TRBV4-1 and TRBJ1-2, with D perhaps matching TRBD1 (6 bases). Trimming took 2 bases from V and 4 from J, leaving 14 bases between them. The CDR3 covers 15 residues. Germline V gene lookup returns CDR1 MGHRA and CDR2 YSYEKL.

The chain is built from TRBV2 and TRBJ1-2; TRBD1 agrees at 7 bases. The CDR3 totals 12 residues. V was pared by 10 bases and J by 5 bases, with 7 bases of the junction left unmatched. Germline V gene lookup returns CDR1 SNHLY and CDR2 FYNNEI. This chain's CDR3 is CANPTGLYGYTF. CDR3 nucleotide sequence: TGTGCCAATCCGACAGGGCTATATGGCTACACCTTC.

CDR3 DNA: TGTGCCAGCAGTTTTAGGGGTACTGAAGCTTTCTTT. It encodes CASSFRGTEAFF. The chain joins TRBV28 to TRBJ1-1; a possible D gene is TRBD1 (5 bases). The CDR3 loop spans 12 amino acids. Germline V gene data show CDR1 as MDHEN and CDR2 as SYDVKM. Between the trimmed V and J ends, which lost 3 bases and 5 bases, there was a span of 7 bases.

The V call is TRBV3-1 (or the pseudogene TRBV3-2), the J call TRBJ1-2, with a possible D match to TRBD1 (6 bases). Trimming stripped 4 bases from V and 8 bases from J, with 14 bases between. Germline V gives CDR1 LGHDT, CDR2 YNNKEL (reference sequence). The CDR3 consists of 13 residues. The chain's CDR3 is CASSRRGQLGYTF. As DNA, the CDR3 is TGTGCCAGCAGCCGGCGGGGGCAGTTAGGCTACACCTTC.

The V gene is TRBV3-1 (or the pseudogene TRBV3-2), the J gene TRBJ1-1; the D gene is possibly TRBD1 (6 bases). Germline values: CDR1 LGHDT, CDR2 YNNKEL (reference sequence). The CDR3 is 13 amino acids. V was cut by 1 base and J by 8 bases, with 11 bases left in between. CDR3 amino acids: CASSQVGTGEAFF. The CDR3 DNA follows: TGTGCCAGCAGCCAAGTAGGAACAGGGGAAGCTTTCTTT.

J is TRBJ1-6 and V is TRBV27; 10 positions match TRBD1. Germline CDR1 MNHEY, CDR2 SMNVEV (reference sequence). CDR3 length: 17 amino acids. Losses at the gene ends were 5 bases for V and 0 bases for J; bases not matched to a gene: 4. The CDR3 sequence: CASSPRTGGSYNSPLHF. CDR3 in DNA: TGTGCCAGCAGTCCAAGGACAGGGGGCTCCTATAATTCACCCCTCCACTTT.

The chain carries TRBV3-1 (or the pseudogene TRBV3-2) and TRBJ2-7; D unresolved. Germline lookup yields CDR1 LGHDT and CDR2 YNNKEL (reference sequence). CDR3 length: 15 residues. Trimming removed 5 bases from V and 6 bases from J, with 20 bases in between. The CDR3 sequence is CASSTPGIIGSEQYF. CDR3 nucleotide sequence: TGTGCCAGCAGCACCCCAGGCATTATAGGATCCGAGCAGTACTTC.

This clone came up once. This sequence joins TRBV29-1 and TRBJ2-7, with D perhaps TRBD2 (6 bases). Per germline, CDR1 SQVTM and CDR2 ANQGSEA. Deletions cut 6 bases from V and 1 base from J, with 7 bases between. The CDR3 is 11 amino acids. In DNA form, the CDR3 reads TGCAGCGTCGGGGGATCCTACGAGCAGTACTTC. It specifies CSVGGSYEQYF.

The CDR3 spells CASSRDRLTDTQYF. CDR3 DNA sequence: TGCGCCAGCAGCAGGGACAGATTGACAGATACGCAGTATTTT. V usage is TRBV5-1 and J usage is TRBJ2-3, with 7 bases matching TRBD1. The CDR3 covers 14 residues. CDR1 is SGHRS, CDR2 YFSETQ, per germline. V was clipped by 4 bases and J by 3 bases; unmatched bases: 5.

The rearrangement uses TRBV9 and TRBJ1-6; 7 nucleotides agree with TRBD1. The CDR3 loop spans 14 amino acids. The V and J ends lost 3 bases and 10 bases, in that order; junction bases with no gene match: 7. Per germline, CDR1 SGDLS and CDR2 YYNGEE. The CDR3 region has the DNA TGTGCCAGCAGCGCAGGACAGGTAGAGTCACCCCTCCACTTT. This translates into CASSAGQVESPLHF.

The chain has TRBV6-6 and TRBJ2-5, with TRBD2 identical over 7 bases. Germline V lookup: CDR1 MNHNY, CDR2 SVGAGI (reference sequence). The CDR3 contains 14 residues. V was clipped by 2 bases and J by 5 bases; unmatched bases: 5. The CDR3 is CASSYGSGMETQYF. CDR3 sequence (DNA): TGTGCCAGCAGTTACGGAAGCGGGATGGAGACCCAGTACTTC.

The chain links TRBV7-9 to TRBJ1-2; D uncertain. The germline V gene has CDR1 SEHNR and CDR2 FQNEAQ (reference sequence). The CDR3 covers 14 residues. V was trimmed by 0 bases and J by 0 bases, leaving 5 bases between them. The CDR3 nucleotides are TGTGCCAGCAGCTTAGCCCAGTCTAACTATGGCTACACCTTC. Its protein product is CASSLAQSNYGYTF.

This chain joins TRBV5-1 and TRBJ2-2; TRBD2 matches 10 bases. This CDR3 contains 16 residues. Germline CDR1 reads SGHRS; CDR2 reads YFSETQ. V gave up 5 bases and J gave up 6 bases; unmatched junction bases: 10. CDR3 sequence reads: CASRVGLAGVSGELFF. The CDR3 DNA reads TGCGCCAGCAGAGTGGGGCTAGCGGGAGTGTCCGGGGAGCTGTTTTTT.

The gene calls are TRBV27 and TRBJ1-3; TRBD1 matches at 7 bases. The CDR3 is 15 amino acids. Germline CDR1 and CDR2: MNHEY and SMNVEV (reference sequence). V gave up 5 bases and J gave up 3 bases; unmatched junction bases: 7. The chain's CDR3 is CASSPTGNSGNTIYF. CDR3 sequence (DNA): TGTGCCAGCAGTCCGACAGGGAATAGTGGAAACACCATATATTTT.

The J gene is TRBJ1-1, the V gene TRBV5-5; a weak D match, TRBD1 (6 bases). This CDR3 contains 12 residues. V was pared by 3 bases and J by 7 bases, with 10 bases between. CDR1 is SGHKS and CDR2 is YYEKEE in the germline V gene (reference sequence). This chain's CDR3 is CASSWDNLEAFF. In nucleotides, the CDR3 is TGTGCCAGCAGCTGGGACAACCTTGAAGCTTTCTTT.

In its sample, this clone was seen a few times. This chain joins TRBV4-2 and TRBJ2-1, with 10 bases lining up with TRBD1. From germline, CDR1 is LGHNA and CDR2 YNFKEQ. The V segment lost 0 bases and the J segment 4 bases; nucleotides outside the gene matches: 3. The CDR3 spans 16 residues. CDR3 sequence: CASSQDGQGGYNEQFF. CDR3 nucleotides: TGTGCCAGCAGCCAAGATGGACAGGGGGGATACAATGAGCAGTTCTTC.

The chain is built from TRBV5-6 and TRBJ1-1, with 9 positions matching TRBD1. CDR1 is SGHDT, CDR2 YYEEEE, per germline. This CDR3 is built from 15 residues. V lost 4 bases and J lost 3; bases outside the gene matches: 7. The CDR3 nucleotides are TGTGCCAGCAGCGTACAGGGGGCTGCGGACACTGAAGCTTTCTTT. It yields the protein CASSVQGAADTEAFF.

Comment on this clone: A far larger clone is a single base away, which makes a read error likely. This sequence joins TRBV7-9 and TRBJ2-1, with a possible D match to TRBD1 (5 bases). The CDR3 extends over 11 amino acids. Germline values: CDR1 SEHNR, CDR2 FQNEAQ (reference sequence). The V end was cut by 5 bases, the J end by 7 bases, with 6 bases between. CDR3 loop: CASSPGNEQFF. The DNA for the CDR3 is TGTGCCAGCAGCCCAGGGAATGAGCAGTTCTTC.

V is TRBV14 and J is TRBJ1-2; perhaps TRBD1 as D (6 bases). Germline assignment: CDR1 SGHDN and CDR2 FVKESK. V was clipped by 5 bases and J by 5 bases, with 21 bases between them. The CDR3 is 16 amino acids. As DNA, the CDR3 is TGTGCCAGCAGCGCCACGGAACAGGGACGGGCATATGGCTACACCTTC. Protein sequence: CASSATEQGRAYGYTF.

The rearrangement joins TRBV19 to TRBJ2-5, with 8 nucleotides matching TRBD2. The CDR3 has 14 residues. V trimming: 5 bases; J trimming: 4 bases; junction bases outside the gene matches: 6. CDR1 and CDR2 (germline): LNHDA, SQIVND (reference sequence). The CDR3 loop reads CASSPRGGRETQYF. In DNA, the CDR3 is TGTGCCAGTAGTCCCCGGGGGGGGCGAGAGACCCAGTACTTC.